This TCR beta chain derives from a study of cytomegalovirus exposure and HLA in healthy donors. Regarding the study as a whole: When a later analysis compared HLA-associated TCR beta chains with equally common others, the HLA-associated chains turned out to be more clonally expanded and to have lower generation probabilities. Available immune exposure information covered CMV serostatus only. Analyses of presence and absence presupposed an approximately uniform sequencing depth across donors. Apparent HLA restriction characterized most CMV-associated TCR beta chains in a later analysis.

Germline CDR1 SGHVS, CDR2 FNYEAQ. The length of the CDR3 is 14 residues. V lost 0 bases to trimming and J lost 4 bases; unmatched junction nucleotides: 0. To note about this clone: Its antigen remains unidentified.

PCR involved 60 Vbeta and 13 Jbeta primers. This table comes from immunoSEQ multiplex PCR, and its TCRdb copy is limited to in-frame clones, with some not included. The sample lists some 150,000 clones, approximately 77% occurring once. Sequenced input: PBMCs. The TCR comes from a male donor in good health and CMV-seronegative. V usage is TRBV7-6 and J usage is TRBJ1-3; 7 nucleotides align to TRBD1. CDR3 bases: TGTGCCAGCAGCTTAGCCAGGGGGGGAAACACCATATATTTT. This encodes CASSLARGGNTIYF.